The sequence of this T cell receptor beta chain was determined in a study of cytomegalovirus exposure and HLA in healthy donors. Study details: Within the Caucasian-associated ancestry cluster were under 85% of the 350 to 400 genotyped donors.

Study results and caveats: Overall, 164 TCR beta chains were annotated as cytomegalovirus-associated. Among donors in an Asian-associated ancestry cluster, a later analysis reportedly found fewer N-insertions than the roughly 610-donor mean.

CDR1 and CDR2 (germline): SGHNT, YYREEE (reference sequence). CDR3 length: 16 amino acids. Trimming removed 7 bases at V and 0 bases at J, with 17 bases between. Amplification used 60 Vbeta primers and 13 Jbeta primers. Generated by immunoSEQ multiplex PCR, the TCRdb table keeps only in-frame clones and is missing some. This table holds about 140,000 clones, roughly three quarters found once. This clone was seen just once. Its antigen remains unidentified. The receptor was isolated from a female donor in good health and CMV-seronegative. What was sequenced was PBMCs. The V call is TRBV5-4, the J call TRBJ1-5; a possible D gene is TRBD1 (5 bases). The CDR3 spells CASAPGLRYSNQPQHF. CDR3 nucleotides: TGTGCCAGCGCTCCGGGACTCAGGTATAGCAATCAGCCCCAGCATTTT.